What follows are 3 T cell receptor beta chains derived from one specimen sequenced in a study of T cells after yellow fever vaccination (dated by TCRdb to between 2018 and 2021). Library construction relied on 5' RACE. Reads for this sample came from an Illumina NovaSeq 6000. The public reads were run again by TCRdb, first through fastp at Q25 and then through MiXCR, and only productive beta chains were kept. All rows with the same CDR3 protein become a single entry with the most common DNA and genes. The sample profile shows about 340,000 distinct CDR3 sequences; about 12% of them were found once. The ten largest clones add up to approximately 3.4% of the sample. Interpreted using the paper, the treatment or condition label stands for: live attenuated yellow fever vaccine strain. Specimen: CD4+ T cells sorted from PBMCs, collected 15 days after the yellow fever booster vaccination. The receptors stem from a man aged 18-30 years who received the YFV17D yellow fever vaccine.

The chain links TRBV11-2 to TRBJ1-5; D may be TRBD1 (6 bases). V shed 1 base and J shed 7 bases, with 11 bases lying between them. The CDR3 runs 14 residues. Germline-derived CDR1 and CDR2 are SGHAT and FQNNGV. CDR3 in amino acids: CASSLVSGGQPQHF. Here the CDR3 DNA reads TGTGCCAGCAGCTTAGTTTCCGGGGGCCAGCCCCAGCATTTT. Looking up the rest from reference TRBV11-2 and TRBJ1-5 gives the full variable domain: EAGVAQSPRYKIIEKRQSVAFWCNPISGHATLYWYQQILGQGPKLLIQFQNNGVVDDSQLPKDRFSAERLKGVDSTLKIQPAKLEDSAVYLCASSLVSGGQPQHFGDGTRLSIL.

The chain employs TRBV20-1 and TRBJ2-7, with D possibly TRBD1 on 6 matching bases. Germline V lookup: CDR1 DFQATT, CDR2 SNEGSKA (reference sequence). This CDR3 spans 11 amino acids. In DNA form, the CDR3 reads TGCAGTGCTAGCTCCGGGACAAGAGAGAACGTC. Translated: CSASSGTRENV.

The rearrangement uses TRBV20-1 and TRBJ2-3, with 8 bases identical to TRBD2. Germline CDR1 and CDR2: DFQATT and SNEGSKA (reference sequence). The CDR3 runs to 16 residues. V trimming: 6 bases; J trimming: 1 base; junction bases outside the gene matches: 12. CDR3 residues: CSAGRVSGGRTDTQYF. CDR3 nucleotides: TGCAGTGCGGGGCGGGTAAGCGGGGGACGCACAGATACGCAGTATTTT.